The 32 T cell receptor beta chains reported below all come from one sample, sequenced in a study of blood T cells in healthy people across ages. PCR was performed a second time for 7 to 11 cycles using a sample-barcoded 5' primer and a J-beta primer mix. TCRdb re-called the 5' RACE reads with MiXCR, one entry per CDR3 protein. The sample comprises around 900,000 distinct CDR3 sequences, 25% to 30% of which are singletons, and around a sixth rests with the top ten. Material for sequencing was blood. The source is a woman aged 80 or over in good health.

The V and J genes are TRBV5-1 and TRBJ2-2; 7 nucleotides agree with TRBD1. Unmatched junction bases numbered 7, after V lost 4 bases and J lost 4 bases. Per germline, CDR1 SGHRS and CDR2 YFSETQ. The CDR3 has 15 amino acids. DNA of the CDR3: TGCGCCAGCAGCCCCGGGACAGTTGGCACCGGGGAGCTGTTTTTT. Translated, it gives CASSPGTVGTGELFF.

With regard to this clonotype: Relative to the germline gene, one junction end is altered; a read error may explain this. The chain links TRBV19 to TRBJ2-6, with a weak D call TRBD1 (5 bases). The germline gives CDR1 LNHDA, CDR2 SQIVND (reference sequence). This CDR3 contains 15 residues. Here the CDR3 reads CASTRGISGANALTF. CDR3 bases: TGTGCCAGTACCCGAGGAATCTCTGGGGCCAACGCCCTGACTTTC.

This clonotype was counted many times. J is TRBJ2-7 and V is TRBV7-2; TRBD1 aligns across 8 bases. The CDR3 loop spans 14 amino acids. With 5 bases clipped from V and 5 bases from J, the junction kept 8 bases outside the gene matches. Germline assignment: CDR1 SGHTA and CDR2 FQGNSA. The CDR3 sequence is CASSPTGGIDEQYF. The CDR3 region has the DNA TGTGCCAGCAGCCCTACAGGGGGGATTGACGAGCAGTACTTC.

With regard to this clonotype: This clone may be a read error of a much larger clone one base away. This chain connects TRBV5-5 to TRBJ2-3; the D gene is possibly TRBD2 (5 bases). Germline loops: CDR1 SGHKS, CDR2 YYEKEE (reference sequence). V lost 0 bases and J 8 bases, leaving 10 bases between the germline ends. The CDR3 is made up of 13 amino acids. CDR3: CASSLGFEGTQYF. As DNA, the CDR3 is TGTGCCAGCAGCTTGGGGTTCGAGGGTACGCAGTATTTT.

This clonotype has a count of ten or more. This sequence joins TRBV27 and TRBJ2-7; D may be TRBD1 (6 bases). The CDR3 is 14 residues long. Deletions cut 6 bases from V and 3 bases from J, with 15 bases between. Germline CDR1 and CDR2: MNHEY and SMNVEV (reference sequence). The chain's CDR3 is CASSTRTDYYEQYF. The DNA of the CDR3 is TGTGCCAGCAGCACGCGGACAGACTACTACGAGCAGTACTTC.

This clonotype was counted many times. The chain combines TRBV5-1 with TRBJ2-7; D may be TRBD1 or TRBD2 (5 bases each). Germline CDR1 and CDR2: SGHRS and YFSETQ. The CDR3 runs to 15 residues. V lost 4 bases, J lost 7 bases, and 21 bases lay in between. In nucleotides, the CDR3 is TGCGCCAGCAGCACGACCGGGACGGCACGGGGTGAGCAGTACTTC. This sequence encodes CASSTTGTARGEQYF.

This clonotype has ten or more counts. The CDR3 DNA sequence: TGCGCCAGCAGCTCCAAACCCCCGGGACCACAAGAGACCCAGTACTTC. Translating it yields CASSSKPPGPQETQYF. V usage is TRBV5-1 and J usage is TRBJ2-5; D is perhaps TRBD1 or TRBD2 (5 bases each). This CDR3 has 16 residues. V was cut by 3 bases and J by 2 bases, with 17 bases left in between. Germline-derived CDR1 and CDR2 are SGHRS and YFSETQ. The full variable domain, with the rest looked up from reference TRBV5-1 and TRBJ2-5, is KAGVTQTPRYLIKTRGQQVTLSCSPISGHRSVSWYQQTPGQGLQFLFEYFSETQRNKGNFPGRFSGRQFSNSRSEMNVSTLELGDSALYLCASSSKPPGPQETQYFGPGTRLLVL.

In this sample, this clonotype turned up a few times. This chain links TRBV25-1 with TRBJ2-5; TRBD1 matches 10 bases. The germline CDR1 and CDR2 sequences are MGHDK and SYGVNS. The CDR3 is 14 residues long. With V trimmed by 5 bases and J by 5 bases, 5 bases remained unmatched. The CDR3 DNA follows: TGTGCCAGCAGTCAAAGGACAGGGGGGGAGACCCAGTACTTC. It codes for CASSQRTGGETQYF. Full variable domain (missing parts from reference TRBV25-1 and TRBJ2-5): EADIYQTPRYLVIGTGKKITLECSQTMGHDKMYWYQQDPGMELHLIHYSYGVNSTEKGDLSSESTVSRIRTEHFPLTLESARPSHTSQYLCASSQRTGGETQYFGPGTRLLVL.

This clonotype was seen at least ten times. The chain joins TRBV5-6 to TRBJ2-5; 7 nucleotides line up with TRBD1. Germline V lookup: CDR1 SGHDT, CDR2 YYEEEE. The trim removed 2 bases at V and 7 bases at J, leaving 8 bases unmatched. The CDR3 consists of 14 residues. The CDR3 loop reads CASSFGTEDGTQYF. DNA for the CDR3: TGTGCCAGCAGCTTCGGGACAGAAGATGGGACCCAGTACTTC.

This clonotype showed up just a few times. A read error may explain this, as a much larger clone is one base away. CDR3 loop: CASSSARAETQYF. In nucleotides, the CDR3 is TGCGCCAGCAGCTCAGCGAGGGCGGAGACCCAGTACTTC. The genes are TRBV10-2 and TRBJ2-5; tentative D call: TRBD2 (5 bases). The CDR3 is 13 amino acids. Looked up from germline, CDR1 is WSHSY and CDR2 is SAAADI. With 6 bases removed from V and 5 bases from J, the gap between germline ends came to 13 bases.

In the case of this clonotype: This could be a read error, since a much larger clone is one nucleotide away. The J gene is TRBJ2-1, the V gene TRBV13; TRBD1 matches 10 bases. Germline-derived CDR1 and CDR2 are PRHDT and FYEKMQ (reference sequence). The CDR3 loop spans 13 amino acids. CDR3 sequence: CANKRTGGNERFF. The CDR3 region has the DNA TGTGCCAACAAGCGGACAGGGGGGAATGAGCGGTTCTTC.

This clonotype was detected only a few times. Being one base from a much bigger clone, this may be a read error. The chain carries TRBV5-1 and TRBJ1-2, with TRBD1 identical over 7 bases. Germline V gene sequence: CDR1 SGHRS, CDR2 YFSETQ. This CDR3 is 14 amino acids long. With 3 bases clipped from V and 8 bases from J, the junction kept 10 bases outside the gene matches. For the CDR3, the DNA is TGCGCCAGCAGCTGGGGCCAGGGGGACGCGGGCTACACCTTC. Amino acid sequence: CASSWGQGDAGYTF.

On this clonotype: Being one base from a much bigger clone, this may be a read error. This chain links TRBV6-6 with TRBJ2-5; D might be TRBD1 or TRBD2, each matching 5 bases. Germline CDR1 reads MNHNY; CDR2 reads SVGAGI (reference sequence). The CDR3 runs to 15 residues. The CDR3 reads CASSRGRKTQETQCF. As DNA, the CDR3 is TGTGCCAGCAGTCGGGGACGGAAAACCCAAGAGACCCAGTGCTTC.

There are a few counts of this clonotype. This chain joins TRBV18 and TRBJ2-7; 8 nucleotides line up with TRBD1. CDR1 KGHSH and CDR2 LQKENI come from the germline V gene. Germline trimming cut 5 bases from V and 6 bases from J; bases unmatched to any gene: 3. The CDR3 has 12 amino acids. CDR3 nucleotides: TGTGCCAGCTCAAGGACAGGGTGCGAGCAGTACTTC. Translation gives CASSRTGCEQYF.

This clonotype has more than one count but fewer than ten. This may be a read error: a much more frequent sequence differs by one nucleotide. The CDR3: CAGTASSTDTQYF. The CDR3 DNA follows: TGTGCCGGCACGGCCAGCAGCACAGATACGCAGTATTTT. V and J are TRBV6-1 and TRBJ2-3, with D hard to call. The CDR3 consists of 13 residues. Germline V gene sequence: CDR1 MNHNS, CDR2 SASEGT. Trimming stripped 11 bases from V and 0 bases from J, with 12 bases between.

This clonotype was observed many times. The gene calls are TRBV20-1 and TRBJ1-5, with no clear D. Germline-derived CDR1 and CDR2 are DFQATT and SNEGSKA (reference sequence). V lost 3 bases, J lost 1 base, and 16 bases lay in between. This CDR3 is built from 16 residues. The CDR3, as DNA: TGCAGTGCTAGGGCACCGGTGGCCTCAAGCAATCAGCCCCAGCATTTT. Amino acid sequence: CSARAPVASSNQPQHF.

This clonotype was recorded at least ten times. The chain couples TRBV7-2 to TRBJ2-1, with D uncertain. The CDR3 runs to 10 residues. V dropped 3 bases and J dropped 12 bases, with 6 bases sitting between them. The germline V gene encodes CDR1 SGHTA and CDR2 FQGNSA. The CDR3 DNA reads TGTGCCAGCAGCTTGAACAGGCAGTTCTTC. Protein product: CASSLNRQFF.

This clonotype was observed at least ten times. The chain's CDR3 is CASSGRTGYTDTQYF. CDR3 coding DNA: TGTGCCAGCAGCGGCCGGACAGGATACACAGATACGCAGTATTTT. The chain recombines TRBV9 with TRBJ2-3, with 7 bases aligning to TRBD1. From germline, CDR1 is SGDLS and CDR2 YYNGEE. V was pared by 3 bases and J by 2 bases, with 6 bases of the junction left unmatched. This CDR3 comprises 15 residues.

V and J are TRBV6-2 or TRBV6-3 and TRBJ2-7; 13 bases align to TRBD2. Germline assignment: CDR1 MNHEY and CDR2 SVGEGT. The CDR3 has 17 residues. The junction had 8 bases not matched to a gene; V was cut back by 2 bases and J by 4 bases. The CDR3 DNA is TGTGCCAGCAGTTACCAGGGCCGACTAGCGGGGGGTTACGAGCAGTACTTC. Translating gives CASSYQGRLAGGYEQYF.

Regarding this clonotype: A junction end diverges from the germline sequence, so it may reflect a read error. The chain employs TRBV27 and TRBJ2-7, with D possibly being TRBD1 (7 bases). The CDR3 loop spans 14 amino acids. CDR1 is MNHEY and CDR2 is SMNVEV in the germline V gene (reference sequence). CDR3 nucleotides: TGTCCCAGCAGTCCGGGGCAGGGGGGTTACGAGCAGTACTTC. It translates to CPSSPGQGGYEQYF.

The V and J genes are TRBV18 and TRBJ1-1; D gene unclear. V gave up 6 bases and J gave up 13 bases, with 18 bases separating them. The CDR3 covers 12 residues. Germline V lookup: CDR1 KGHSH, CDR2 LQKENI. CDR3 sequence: CASSPFEGNVFF. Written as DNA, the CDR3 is TGTGCCAGCTCCCCCTTCGAAGGGAATGTTTTCTTT.

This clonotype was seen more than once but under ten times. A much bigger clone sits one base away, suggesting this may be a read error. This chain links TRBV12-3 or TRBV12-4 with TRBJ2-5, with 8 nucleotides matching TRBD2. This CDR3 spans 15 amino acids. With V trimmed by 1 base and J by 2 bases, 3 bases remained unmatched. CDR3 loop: CASSLGRGVQETQYF. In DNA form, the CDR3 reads TGTGCCAGCAGTTTAGGGCGGGGGGTTCAAGAGACCCAGTACTTC.

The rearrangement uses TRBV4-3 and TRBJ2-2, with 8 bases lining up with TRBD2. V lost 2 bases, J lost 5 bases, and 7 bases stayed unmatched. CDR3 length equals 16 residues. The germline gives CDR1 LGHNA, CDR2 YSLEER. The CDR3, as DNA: TGCGCCAGCAGCCAATTGGTAGCTAGCGGGACCGGGGAGCTGTTTTTT. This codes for CASSQLVASGTGELFF.

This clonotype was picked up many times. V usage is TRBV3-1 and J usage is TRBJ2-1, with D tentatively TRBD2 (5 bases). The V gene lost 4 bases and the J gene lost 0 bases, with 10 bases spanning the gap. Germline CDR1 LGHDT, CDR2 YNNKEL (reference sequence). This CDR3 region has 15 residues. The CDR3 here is CASSPPRDSYNEQFF. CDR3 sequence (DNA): TGTGCCAGCAGCCCGCCCCGGGACTCCTACAATGAGCAGTTCTTC.

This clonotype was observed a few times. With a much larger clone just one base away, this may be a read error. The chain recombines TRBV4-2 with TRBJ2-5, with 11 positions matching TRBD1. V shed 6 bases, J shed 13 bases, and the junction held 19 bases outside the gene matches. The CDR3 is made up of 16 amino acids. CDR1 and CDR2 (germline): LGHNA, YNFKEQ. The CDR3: CASRPGQGASLDIRYF. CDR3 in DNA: TGTGCCAGCAGACCTGGACAGGGGGCATCGTTGGACATTCGGTACTTC.

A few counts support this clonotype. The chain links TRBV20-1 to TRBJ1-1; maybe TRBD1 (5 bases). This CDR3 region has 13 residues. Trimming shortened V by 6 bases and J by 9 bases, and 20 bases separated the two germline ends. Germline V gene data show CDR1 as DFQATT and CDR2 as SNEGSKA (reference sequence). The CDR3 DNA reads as TGCAGTGCGAAAGCTCCGGGGCCGGGTAAAGCTTTCTTT. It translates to CSAKAPGPGKAFF.

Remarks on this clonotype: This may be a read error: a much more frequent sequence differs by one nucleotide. CDR3 region: CARSYSKRGGTDTQYF. CDR3 nucleotides: TGTGCCCGCAGTTACTCCAAGCGGGGAGGCACAGATACGCAGTATTTT. V and J are TRBV6-6 and TRBJ2-3; 7 positions agree with TRBD2. The CDR3 runs 16 residues. CDR1 is MNHNY and CDR2 is SVGAGI in the germline V gene (reference sequence).

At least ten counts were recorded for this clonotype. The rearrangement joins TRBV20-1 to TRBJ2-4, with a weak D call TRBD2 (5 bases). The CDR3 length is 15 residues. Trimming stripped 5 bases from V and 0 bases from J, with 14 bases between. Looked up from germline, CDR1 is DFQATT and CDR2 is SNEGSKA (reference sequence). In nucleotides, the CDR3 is TGCAGTGCTTCCCCGGGGAATTCAGCCAAAAACATTCAGTACTTC. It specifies CSASPGNSAKNIQYF.

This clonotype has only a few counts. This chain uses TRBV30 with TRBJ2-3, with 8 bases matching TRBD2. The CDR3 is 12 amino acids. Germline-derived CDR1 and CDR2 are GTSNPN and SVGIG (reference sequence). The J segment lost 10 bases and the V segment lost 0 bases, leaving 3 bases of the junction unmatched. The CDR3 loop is CAWSVKLAAQYF. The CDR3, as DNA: TGTGCCTGGAGTGTAAAACTAGCGGCGCAGTATTTT.

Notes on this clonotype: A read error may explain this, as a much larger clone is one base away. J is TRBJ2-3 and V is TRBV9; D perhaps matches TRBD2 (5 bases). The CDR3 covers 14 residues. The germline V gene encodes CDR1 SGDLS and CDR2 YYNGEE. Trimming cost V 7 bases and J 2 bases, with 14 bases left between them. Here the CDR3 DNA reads TGTGCCAGCGAAGGGAGCACAAACACAGATACGCAGTATTTT. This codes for CASEGSTNTDTQYF. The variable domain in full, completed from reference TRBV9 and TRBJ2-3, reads DSGVTQTPKHLITATGQRVTLRCSPRSGDLSVYWYQQSLDQGLQFLIQYYNGEERAKGNILERFSAQQFPDLHSELNLSSLELGDSALYFCASEGSTNTDTQYFGPGTRLTVL.

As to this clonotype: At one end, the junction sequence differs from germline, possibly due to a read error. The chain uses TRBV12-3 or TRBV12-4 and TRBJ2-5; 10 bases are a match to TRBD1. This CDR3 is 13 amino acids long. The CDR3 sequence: CVSSRLGQGGQYF. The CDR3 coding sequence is TGTGTCAGCAGTCGTCTCGGACAGGGGGGGCAGTACTTC.

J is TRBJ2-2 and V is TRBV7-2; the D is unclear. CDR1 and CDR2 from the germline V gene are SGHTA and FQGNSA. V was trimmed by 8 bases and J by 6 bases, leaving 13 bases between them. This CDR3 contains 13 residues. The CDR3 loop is CASCPYDAGELFF. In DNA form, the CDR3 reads TGTGCCAGCTGCCCCTATGATGCCGGGGAGCTGTTTTTT.